Reported below is one T cell receptor (beta chain). Its antigen target is currently unknown. No much larger clone is present one base from it, and per-base qualities are unavailable. The germline V gene encodes CDR1 LNHDA and CDR2 SQIVND (reference sequence). The CDR3, cysteine through phenylalanine, is 15 amino acids long. The sequence is cut down to CDR3 DNA, 45 bases in frame from base 1. V was cut back by 2 bases and J by 3 bases, leaving a gap of 14 bases between them. The data were obtained in a study of blood T cell repertoires in COVID-19 (TCRdb year 2020). Describing the broader study: Samples from collaborators originated in the United States, Italy and Spain and spanned both the acute and convalescent phases of COVID-19. The sample metadata nearly always contained a de-identified subject ID, COVID-19 status, age in years and sex. Deeply sampled blood TCRbeta repertoires from subjects exposed to, actively infected with, or recovered from COVID-19 were included in the dataset. The prospective study material was composed of cDNA or gDNA derived from T cells, B-cell-depleted T cells, or PBMCs. The repertoires were made available in a free public database intended to serve as a resource for research on the immune response to SARS-CoV-2. Where available, HLA class I and class II types were taken from metadata supplied by the sample provider and were not determined by assay-based typing. The samples were drawn from two sources: the first 160 participants of the ongoing ImmuneRACE study, and 950 to 1,500 subjects contributed by 6 global collaborators.

Paper-wide results and their limitations: Clinical and demographic metadata were provided uncurated, with the amount varying by source and participant.

Each collaborating institution followed its own protocols to collect whole blood in K2EDTA tubes. For TCRbeta analysis, collaborator samples were shipped as frozen whole blood, as isolated PBMCs, or as DNA extracted from either sample type. The immunoSEQ Assay, a bias-controlled multiplex PCR, was used to amplify TCRbeta CDR3 regions from genomic DNA. The original pipeline was this. The number of nucleated cells in each sample was estimated from the amplification of reference gene primers within the assay. Sequence reads were collapsed and filtered to measure the absolute abundance of every unique TCRbeta CDR3 rearrangement. For each sample, productive Simpson clonality was calculated by taking the square root of Simpson's diversity index across productive rearrangements. The source is immuneACCESS, and TCRdb retained only in-frame sequences with V and J called. Part of the clones is not carried over; for the studies checked, unresolved V genes explain less than half of this, and the remainder is unexplained. V and J calls and clone size are those listed in that table; D and trimming were worked out from the DNA. For this sample there are 260,000 or so clones; approximately 85% appear just once. The ten largest make up more than 7.5% of the sample.

The sequence joins TRBV19 to TRBJ2-7, with TRBD1 tentatively as D gene (7 bases match). This sequence was found in a man between 18 and 29 years old with active or convalescent COVID-19. Sequencing was done on a sample of peripheral blood. In nucleotide form, the sequence is TGTGCCAGTAGTATATCTGGAGGGGGCTTCTACGAGCAGTACTTC. It is translated as CASSISGGGFYEQYF.